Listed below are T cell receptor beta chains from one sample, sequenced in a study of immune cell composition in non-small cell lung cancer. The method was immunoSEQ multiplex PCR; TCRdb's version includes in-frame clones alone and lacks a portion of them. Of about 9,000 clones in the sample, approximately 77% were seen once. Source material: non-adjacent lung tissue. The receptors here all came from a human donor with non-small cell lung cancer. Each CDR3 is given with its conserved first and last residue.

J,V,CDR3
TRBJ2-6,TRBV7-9,CASSLTVPGANVLTF
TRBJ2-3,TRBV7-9,CASSLGAATGTDTQYF
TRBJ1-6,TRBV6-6,CASSPPGQVHPPLHF
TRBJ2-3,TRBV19,CASSRFRGDTQYF
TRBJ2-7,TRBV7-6,CASSLVPSDRGYTYEQYF
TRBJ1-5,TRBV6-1,CASSGHYSNQPQHF
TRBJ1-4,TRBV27,CASSPFRGLGKLFF
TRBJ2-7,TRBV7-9,CASSPPEQGAHEQYF
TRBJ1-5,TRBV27,CASSSDPPGTNQPQHF
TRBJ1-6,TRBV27,CASSSDASPLHF
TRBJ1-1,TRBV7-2,CASSPGRGTTEAFF
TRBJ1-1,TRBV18,CASSLGTGGSDTEAFF
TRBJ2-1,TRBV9,CASSPSGLAYNEQFF
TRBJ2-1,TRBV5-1,CASSLTPAGGPLVEQFF
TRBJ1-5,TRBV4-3,CASSQDEGYQPQHF
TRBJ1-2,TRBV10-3,CAIRTGQKGYTF
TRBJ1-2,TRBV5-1,CASSPNTDRGYGYTF
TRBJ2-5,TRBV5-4,CASSSSGGPGETQYF
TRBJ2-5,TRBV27,CASSSTGAGETQYF
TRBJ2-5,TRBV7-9,CASSLGASGAETQYF
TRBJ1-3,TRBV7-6,CASSLAPNTGSGNTIYF
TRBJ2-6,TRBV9,CASSARARQGSAGANVLTF
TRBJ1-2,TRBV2,CASTGGVTANYGYTF
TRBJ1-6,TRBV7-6,CASSLGVGATLHF
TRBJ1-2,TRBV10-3,CAISEGVGYDTF
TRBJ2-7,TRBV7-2,CASSLGLAGVYEQYF
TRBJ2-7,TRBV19,CASSPGTGYEQYF
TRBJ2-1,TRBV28,CASRDSGHIYNEQFF
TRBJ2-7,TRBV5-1,CASSSPGQVTYEQYF
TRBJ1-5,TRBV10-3,CAISVGTQHF
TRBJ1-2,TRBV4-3,CASSQDTTERDYGYTF
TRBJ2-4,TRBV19,CASTPRPNLPAKNIQYF
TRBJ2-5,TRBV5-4,CASSLFGGEETQYF
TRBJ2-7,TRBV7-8,CASSSRGSAGNEQYF
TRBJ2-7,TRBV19,CASSRDREVEQYF
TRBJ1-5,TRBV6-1,CASARPSQPQHF
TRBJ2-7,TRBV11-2,CASSLDLASLAGSEQYF
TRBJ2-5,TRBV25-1,CASSERQSIRETQYF
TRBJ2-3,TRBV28,CASARLGSGAQDTQYF
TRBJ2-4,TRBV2,CASSAPGQMSENIQYF
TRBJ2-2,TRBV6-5,CASSYSHAAGELFF
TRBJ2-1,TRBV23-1,CASSHPQGADYNEQFF
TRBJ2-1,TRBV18,CASSGTSGRAQVIEQFF
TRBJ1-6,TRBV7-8,CASSPATGSYNSPLHF
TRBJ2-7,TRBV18,CASSPDSDAPYEQYF
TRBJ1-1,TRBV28,CASIIGALNTEAFF
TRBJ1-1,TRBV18,CASSPGLSNTEAFF
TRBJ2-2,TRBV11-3,CASAKDRGTGELFF
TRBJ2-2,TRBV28,CASISRNRDGTGELFF
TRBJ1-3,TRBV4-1,CASSQEGPGNTIYF
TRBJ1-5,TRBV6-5,CASSYTVTDQPQHF
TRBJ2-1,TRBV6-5,CASRPSGGLPSYFF
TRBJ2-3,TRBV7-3,CASSLTKAASTDTQYF
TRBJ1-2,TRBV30,CAWSEGQNYGYTF
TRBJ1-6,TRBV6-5,CASSAWDSPLHF
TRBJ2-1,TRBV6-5,CASSYSGGAGNNEQFF
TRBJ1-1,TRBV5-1,CASSPVGSEAFF
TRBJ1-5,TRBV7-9,CASSQTYSNQPQHF
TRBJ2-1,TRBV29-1,CSVGRSNEQFF
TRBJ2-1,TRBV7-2,CASSLVGGYNEQFF